This T cell receptor (beta chain) was identified in a study of sequential checkpoint blockade in melanoma. Trimming left V 0 bases short and J 3 bases short, with 12 bases between. Germline V gene sequence: CDR1 MGHRA, CDR2 YSYEKL. This CDR3 is 15 amino acids long. Only in-frame clones appear in the TCRdb table, and some are missing; sequencing was by immunoSEQ multiplex PCR. This sample yields around 20,000 clones, of which approximately 72% are seen a single time; about 38% belongs to the top ten. Documented treatment: randomized to nivolumab then ipilimumab (arm A) or the reverse (arm B). Live CD3+CD8+ CD19− CD56− cells were sorted from PBMCs.

This rearrangement joins TRBV4-1 to TRBJ2-7; a possible D gene is TRBD2 (5 bases). The sample in question was CD8+ T cells sorted from blood (inferred from file names), obtained from a patient given nivolumab and ipilimumab in sequence. This TCR derives from a human donor with melanoma. The CDR3 reads CASSQDLAEDYEQYF. CDR3 nucleotides: TGCGCCAGCAGCCAAGATCTCGCGGAGGACTACGAGCAGTACTTC.